The 17 T cell receptor beta chains presented below share a single source sample, sequenced in a study of shared clonotypes between healthy human individuals. Sequenced by immunoSEQ multiplex PCR; TCRdb stores in-frame clones only, minus some. The sample records approximately 2.5 million clones, approximately 90% being singletons. Sequencing was carried out using naive CD4+ T cells sorted from blood. The subset is: CD45RA+ positively selected. These receptor sequences come from a man younger than 35 in good health.

The chain recombines TRBV4-1 with TRBJ1-2; maybe TRBD1 (6 bases). Germline CDR1 and CDR2: MGHRA and YSYEKL. The V end lost 0 bases, the J end lost 4 bases, and 15 bases lay between the germline ends. The CDR3 is made up of 16 amino acids. The CDR3 loop is CASSQDHQQGPYGYTF. The DNA for the CDR3 is TGCGCCAGCAGCCAAGACCATCAACAGGGACCCTATGGCTACACCTTC.

The chain recombines TRBV5-1 with TRBJ2-2, with 8 nucleotides matching TRBD1. This CDR3 region has 15 residues. Germline loops: CDR1 SGHRS, CDR2 YFSETQ. Germline trimming cut 4 bases from V and 5 bases from J; bases unmatched to any gene: 7. CDR3 nucleotide sequence: TGCGCCAGCAGCAATAGGACAGGGCGGACCGGGGAGCTGTTTTTT. Protein product: CASSNRTGRTGELFF. Full variable domain (remainder filled in from reference TRBV5-1 and TRBJ2-2): KAGVTQTPRYLIKTRGQQVTLSCSPISGHRSVSWYQQTPGQGLQFLFEYFSETQRNKGNFPGRFSGRQFSNSRSEMNVSTLELGDSALYLCASSNRTGRTGELFFGEGSRLTVL.

The CDR3 region is CASSLVGDQVSPLHF. Written as DNA, the CDR3 is TGCGCCAGCAGCTTGGTTGGGGACCAGGTTTCACCCCTCCACTTT. J is TRBJ1-6 and V is TRBV5-1; possibly TRBD1 for D (5 bases). With 0 bases removed from V and 9 bases from J, the gap between germline ends came to 13 bases. Germline loops: CDR1 SGHRS, CDR2 YFSETQ. CDR3 length: 15 amino acids.

The gene calls are TRBV28 and TRBJ2-6; D possibly corresponds to TRBD1 (5 bases). The V and J ends lost 7 bases and 0 bases respectively, with 13 bases between them. The CDR3 runs to 16 residues. Germline V lookup: CDR1 MDHEN, CDR2 SYDVKM. The CDR3 sequence: CASNSGIISGANVLTF. The CDR3 coding sequence is TGTGCCAGCAATTCAGGGATAATCTCTGGGGCCAACGTCCTGACTTTC.

As concerns this clone: Other nucleotide sequences in the sample specify the same CDR3. The genes are TRBV2 and TRBJ2-5; TRBD2 is a possible D gene (5 bases). The CDR3 length is 10 residues. CDR1 and CDR2 from the germline V gene are SNHLY and FYNNEI. Trimming shortened V by 8 bases and J by 4 bases, and 5 bases separated the two germline ends. This CDR3 reads CASGRETQYF. The CDR3 bases are TGTGCCAGCGGGAGAGAGACCCAGTACTTC. The whole variable domain, filled in from reference TRBV2 and TRBJ2-5, reads EPEVTQTPSHQVTQMGQEVILRCVPISNHLYFYWYRQILGQKVEFLVSFYNNEISEKSEIFDDQFSVERPDGSNFTLKIRSTKLEDSAMYFCASGRETQYFGPGTRLLVL.

The rearrangement links TRBV5-6 to TRBJ2-7; D perhaps matches TRBD2 (6 bases). V gave up 7 bases and J gave up 7 bases, with 24 bases separating them. This CDR3 has 15 residues. Germline-derived CDR1 and CDR2 are SGHDT and YYEEEE. CDR3 nucleotides: TGTGCCAGCCGTTTATGGGGAAGCGGGCCGGGGGAGCAGTACTTC. Its translation is CASRLWGSGPGEQYF.

The chain couples TRBV2 to TRBJ2-3; TRBD2 might be the D (6 bases). Trimming shortened V by 5 bases and J by 1 base, and 10 bases separated the two germline ends. This CDR3 is 14 amino acids long. Germline V gene lookup returns CDR1 SNHLY and CDR2 FYNNEI. The CDR3 reads CASSIQRGTDTQYF. The CDR3 DNA is TGTGCCAGCAGTATCCAGCGGGGCACAGATACGCAGTATTTT.

This chain connects TRBV30 to TRBJ1-2; 9 nucleotides agree with TRBD1. Germline-derived CDR1 and CDR2 are GTSNPN and SVGIG (reference sequence). Germline trimming cut 0 bases from V and 7 bases from J; bases unmatched to any gene: 9. This CDR3 comprises 15 residues. The CDR3 is CAWSVGGQGTSGYTF. CDR3 sequence (DNA): TGTGCCTGGAGTGTAGGGGGACAGGGAACGAGTGGCTACACCTTC.

The chain links TRBV14 to TRBJ2-2, with 9 bases matching TRBD2. CDR1 and CDR2 (germline): SGHDN, FVKESK. This CDR3 is built from 19 residues. J gave up 0 bases and V 1 base, and 9 bases lay outside the gene matches. The DNA for the CDR3 is TGTGCCAGCAGCCAAGTAAGCCTCCTAGCGGGGTCGAACACCGGGGAGCTGTTTTTT. Residues: CASSQVSLLAGSNTGELFF.

This clone was picked up one time. The gene calls are TRBV7-9 and TRBJ2-2, with D possibly called TRBD1 or TRBD2 (6 bases each). Germline CDR1 is SEHNR and CDR2 is FQNEAQ (reference sequence). The CDR3 is made up of 18 amino acids. Trimming took off 1 base at V and 6 bases at J, with 21 bases between the two ends. CDR3 sequence reads: CASSLEGSGATRAGELFF. The DNA for the CDR3 is TGTGCCAGCAGCTTAGAAGGTTCGGGGGCGACCAGGGCCGGGGAGCTGTTTTTT.

V gene TRBV6-1 combines with J gene TRBJ2-7; possibly TRBD1 or TRBD2 for D (7 bases each). The CDR3 loop spans 14 amino acids. Germline V gene data show CDR1 as MNHNS and CDR2 as SASEGT. V was trimmed by 9 bases and J by 2 bases, leaving 17 bases between them. The CDR3 here is CASKGGDSPYEQYF. The CDR3 region has the DNA TGTGCCAGTAAGGGGGGGGACAGTCCCTACGAGCAGTACTTC.

V is TRBV5-5 and J is TRBJ2-2; perhaps TRBD1 as D (6 bases). The ends were cut back, 0 bases at V and 4 bases at J, with 7 bases in the middle. CDR1 is SGHKS and CDR2 is YYEKEE in the germline V gene (reference sequence). The CDR3 sequence is 14 residues long. The CDR3 loop is CASSLEQGTGELFF. CDR3 sequence (DNA): TGTGCCAGCAGCTTGGAACAGGGCACCGGGGAGCTGTTTTTT.

Worth noting for this clone: Other nucleotide sequences from this sample produce the same CDR3. This chain links TRBV18 with TRBJ2-5; D is unresolved. Germline V gene lookup returns CDR1 KGHSH and CDR2 LQKENI. The CDR3 loop spans 11 amino acids. V dropped 4 bases and J dropped 3 bases, with 3 bases sitting between them. This CDR3 reads CASSREETQYF. The CDR3 DNA follows: TGTGCCAGCTCACGCGAAGAGACCCAGTACTTC.

This sequence joins TRBV5-1 and TRBJ2-7; 7 bases match TRBD1. V lost 0 bases, J lost 2 bases, and 5 bases stayed unmatched. The CDR3 sequence is 15 residues long. The germline CDR1 and CDR2 sequences are SGHRS and YFSETQ. Here the CDR3 reads CASSLAPQGTYEQYF. In nucleotides, the CDR3 is TGCGCCAGCAGCTTGGCCCCACAGGGGACCTACGAGCAGTACTTC. Full variable domain (missing parts from reference TRBV5-1 and TRBJ2-7): KAGVTQTPRYLIKTRGQQVTLSCSPISGHRSVSWYQQTPGQGLQFLFEYFSETQRNKGNFPGRFSGRQFSNSRSEMNVSTLELGDSALYLCASSLAPQGTYEQYFGPGTRLTVT.

This clone was picked up one time. The chain links TRBV4-1 to TRBJ2-7; D gene ambiguous. Between the trimmed V and J ends, which lost 4 bases and 1 base, there was a span of 8 bases. Germline V gene data show CDR1 as MGHRA and CDR2 as YSYEKL. The CDR3 length is 13 residues. The CDR3: CASSRVSSYEQYF. In DNA form, the CDR3 reads TGCGCCAGCAGCCGGGTCTCGTCCTACGAGCAGTACTTC.

J is TRBJ2-1 and V is TRBV2; 9 bases line up with TRBD2. The V gene's germline CDR1 is SNHLY and CDR2 FYNNEI. The trim removed 6 bases at V and 7 bases at J, leaving 10 bases unmatched. CDR3 length: 15 residues. The CDR3 DNA is TGTGCCAGCAGGGCCGGGACTAGCCTAAGGAATGAGCAGTTCTTC. Its protein product is CASRAGTSLRNEQFF.

This clone has just one count. Compared with germline, one end of the junction differs, possibly owing to a read error. The chain combines TRBV4-1 with TRBJ2-7, with D maybe TRBD1 (5 bases). The CDR3 is 16 residues long. Germline V gene sequence: CDR1 MGHRA, CDR2 YSYEKL. This CDR3 reads CASCQTISDSFYEQYF. DNA for the CDR3: TGCGCCAGCTGCCAAACTATCTCCGACAGCTTCTACGAGCAGTACTTC.